This T cell receptor (beta chain) appears in the sequencing data of a study of T cell responses to AZD1222 COVID-19 vaccine. Study-level background: It was second doses at about 4 or about 12 weeks that were pooled. Study-wide results and caveats: Spike-specific TCR depth and breadth grew after two AZD1222 doses. Donors were largely white British and mainly female; clonal diversity was possibly underestimated. Reports indicate that nearly half of spike-specific TCRs are directed at unmutated variant regions.

About this clone: What it binds is unknown.

Trimming stripped 0 bases from V and 0 bases from J, with 8 bases between. CDR3 size: 15 residues. Germline CDR1 is SGHRS and CDR2 is YFSETQ. Assay used: immunoSEQ multiplex PCR; TCRdb lists only in-frame clones, some missing. The data contain tens of thousands of clones, about 92% of them singletons. Sequencing used peripheral blood, obtained on day 0 of AZD1222 vaccination. The origin of this receptor is an adult in good health. The chain carries TRBV5-1 and TRBJ2-3; D perhaps matches TRBD1 (6 bases). The CDR3 is CASSLAGASTDTQYF. For the CDR3, the DNA is TGCGCCAGCAGCTTGGCAGGGGCTAGCACAGATACGCAGTATTTT.